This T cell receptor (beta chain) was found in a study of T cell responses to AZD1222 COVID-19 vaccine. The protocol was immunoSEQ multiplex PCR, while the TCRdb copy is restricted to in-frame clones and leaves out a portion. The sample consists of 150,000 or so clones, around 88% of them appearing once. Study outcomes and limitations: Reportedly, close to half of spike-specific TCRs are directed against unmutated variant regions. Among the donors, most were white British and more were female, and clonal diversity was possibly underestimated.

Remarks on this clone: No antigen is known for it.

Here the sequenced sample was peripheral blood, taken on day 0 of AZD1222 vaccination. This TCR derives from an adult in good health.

Here the CDR3 reads CASKTSGQSNYGYTF. Here the CDR3 DNA reads TGCGCCAGCAAGACGTCTGGACAGAGCAACTATGGCTACACCTTC. J is TRBJ1-2 and V is TRBV5-1, with D possibly matching TRBD1 (6 bases). Germline CDR1 and CDR2: SGHRS and YFSETQ. Trimming removed 6 bases from V and 2 bases from J, with 17 bases in between. The CDR3 length is 15 residues.